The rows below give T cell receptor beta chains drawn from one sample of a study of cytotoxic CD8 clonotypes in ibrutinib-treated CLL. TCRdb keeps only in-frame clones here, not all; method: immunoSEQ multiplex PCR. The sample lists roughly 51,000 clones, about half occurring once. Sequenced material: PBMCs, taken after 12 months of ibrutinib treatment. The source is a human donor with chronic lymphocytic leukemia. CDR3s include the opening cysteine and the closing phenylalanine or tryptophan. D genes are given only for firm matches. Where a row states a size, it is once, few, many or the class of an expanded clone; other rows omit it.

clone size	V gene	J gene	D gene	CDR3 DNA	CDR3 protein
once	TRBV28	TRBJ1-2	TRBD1	TGTGCCAGGCGGAGGGACAGCATCTATGGCTACACCTTC	CARRRDSIYGYTF
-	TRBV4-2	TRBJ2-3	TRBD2	TGTGCCAGCAGCCAAGGTTCGAACAGCGGGAGTTCGACAGATACGCAGTATTTT	CASSQGSNSGSSTDTQYF
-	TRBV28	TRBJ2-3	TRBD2	TGTGCCAGCAGTCTAGAAACCCAGAGCGGGACTGTTTGGGGAGATACGCAGTATTTT	CASSLETQSGTVWGDTQYF
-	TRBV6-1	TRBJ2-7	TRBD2	TGTGCCAGCAGTGATCAGGGGACTAGCTCCTACGAGCAGTACTTC	CASSDQGTSSYEQYF
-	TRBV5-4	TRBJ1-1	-	TGTGCCAGCAGGGGCGGGGGCTGGGGCACTGAAGCTTTCTTT	CASRGGGWGTEAFF
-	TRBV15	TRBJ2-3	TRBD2	TGTGCCACCAGCAGAGAACTAGCGGGAGGGCCCACAGATACGCAGTATTTT	CATSRELAGGPTDTQYF
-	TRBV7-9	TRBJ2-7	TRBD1	TGTGCCAGCAGCGAGATCACAGGGGCCCACGAGCAGTACTTC	CASSEITGAHEQYF
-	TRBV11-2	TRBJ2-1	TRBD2	TGTGCCAGCAGACTTAGCGGGGAGTACAATGAGCAGTTCTTC	CASRLSGEYNEQFF
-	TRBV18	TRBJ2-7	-	TGTGCCAGCTCACCACCCCACGGCGACGAGCAGTACTTC	CASSPPHGDEQYF
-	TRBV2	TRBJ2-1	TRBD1	TGTGCCAGCAGTGGGGGACAGGGCAGCTCCTACAATGAGCAGTTCTTC	CASSGGQGSSYNEQFF
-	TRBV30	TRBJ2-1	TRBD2	TGTGCCTGGAGTTCAGGGCTAGCGGGCGATGAGCAGTTCTTC	CAWSSGLAGDEQFF
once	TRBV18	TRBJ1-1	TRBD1	TGTGCCAGCTCAACAGGGGGTGCCCAGAGCACTGAAGCTTTCTTT	CASSTGGAQSTEAFF
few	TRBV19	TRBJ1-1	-	TGTGCCAGTAGTTCACCCTCAAGTTGGCGCGGAGTATCCGAAGCTTTCTTT	CASSSPSSWRGVSEAFF
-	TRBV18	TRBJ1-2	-	TGTGCCAGCTCACCACCGGGGGGATCGAGATATGGCTACACCTTC	CASSPPGGSRYGYTF
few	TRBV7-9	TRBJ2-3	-	TGTGCCAGCAGCTTGAGTGGTAGCGGCACAGATACGCAGTATTTT	CASSLSGSGTDTQYF
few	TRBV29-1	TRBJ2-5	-	TGCAGCGTTGAAGACTCTTTCCGGGGCGGGCAAGAGACCCAGTACTTC	CSVEDSFRGGQETQYF
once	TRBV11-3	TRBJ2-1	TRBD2	TGTGCCAGCAGCCGACTAGGGACTAGTCCCTACAATGAGCAGTTCTTC	CASSRLGTSPYNEQFF
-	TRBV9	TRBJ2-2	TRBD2	TGTGCCAGCAGCGCGGGACTAGCGGGGACCGGGGAGCTGTTTTTT	CASSAGLAGTGELFF
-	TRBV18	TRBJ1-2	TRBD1	TGTGCCAGCTCTCCAGGACAGGATTATGGCTACACCTTC	CASSPGQDYGYTF
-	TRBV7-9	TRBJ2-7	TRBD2	TGTGCCAGCAGCCCCTCTAGCGGTTCCCAGCAGTACTTC	CASSPSSGSQQYF
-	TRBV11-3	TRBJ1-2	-	TGTGCCAGCAGCTCTTCGGAGACGGAGAGGAACTATGGCTACACCTTC	CASSSSETERNYGYTF
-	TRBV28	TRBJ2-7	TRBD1	TGTGCCAGCAGTTTGGGACAGGGGACCTACGAGCAGTACTTC	CASSLGQGTYEQYF
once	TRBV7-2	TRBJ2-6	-	TGTGCCAGCAGCTTAGAGGGCTCTGGGGCCAACGTCCTGACTTTC	CASSLEGSGANVLTF
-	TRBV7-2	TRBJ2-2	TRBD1	TGTGCCAGCAGCCCCCGGACAGGCCGGAACACCGGGGAGCTGTTTTTT	CASSPRTGRNTGELFF
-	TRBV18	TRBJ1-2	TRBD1	TGTGCCAGCTCACCACCGACCCGGGACAGCTATGGCTACACCTTC	CASSPPTRDSYGYTF
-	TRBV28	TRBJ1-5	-	TGTGCCAGCAGTTTAAGGTCGACGGGGACTCGCCAGCCCCAGCATTTT	CASSLRSTGTRQPQHF
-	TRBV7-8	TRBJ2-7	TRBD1	TGTGCCAGCAGCTTAAGGGGGCGCGATTACGAGCAGTACTTC	CASSLRGRDYEQYF
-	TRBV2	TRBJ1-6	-	TGTGCCAGCAGTGACCGGGGAGTCGGTAATTCACCCCTCCACTTT	CASSDRGVGNSPLHF
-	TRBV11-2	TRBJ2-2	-	TGTGCCAGCAGCTTTCCGGGACTGGGTTTTGGGGGCACCGGGGAGCTGTTTTTT	CASSFPGLGFGGTGELFF
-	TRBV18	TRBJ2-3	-	TGTGCCAGCTCACCATGGGAGCGCACAGATACGCAGTATTTT	CASSPWERTDTQYF
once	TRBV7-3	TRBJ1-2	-	TGTGCCAGCAGCGAGGGGCAGAACTATGGCTACACCTTC	CASSEGQNYGYTF
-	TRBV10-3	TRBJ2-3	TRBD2	TGTGCCATCAGTGAAAGCGGGATAGGTACAGATACGCAGTATTTT	CAISESGIGTDTQYF
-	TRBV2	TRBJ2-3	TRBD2	TGTGCCAGCAGTGAAGCGAGCCTAGCGGGAGGGTCCACGCAGTATTTT	CASSEASLAGGSTQYF
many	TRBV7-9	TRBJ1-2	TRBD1	TGTGCCAGCAGCTTCGGACAGGGAGTGAACTATGGCTACACCTTC	CASSFGQGVNYGYTF
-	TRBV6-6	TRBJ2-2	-	TGTGCCAGCAGTTCGGATAGGCTAAACACCGGGGAGCTGTTTTTT	CASSSDRLNTGELFF
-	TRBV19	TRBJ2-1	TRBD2	TGTGCCAGTAGTATAGTCTGGCCTAGCGGCAATGAGCAGTTCTTC	CASSIVWPSGNEQFF
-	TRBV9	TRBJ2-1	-	TGTGCCAGCAGCACTTCCTCGGGGGACCGGACTACCAATGAGCAGTTCTTC	CASSTSSGDRTTNEQFF
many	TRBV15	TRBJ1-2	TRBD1	TGTGCCACCAGCTTGCCGGGACAGGGCGCCTATGGCTACACCTTC	CATSLPGQGAYGYTF
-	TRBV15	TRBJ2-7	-	TGTGCCACCAGCAGGAATGAGGGTTACGAGCAGTACTTC	CATSRNEGYEQYF
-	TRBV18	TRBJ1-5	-	TGTGCCAGCTCCAATTGGACAGACCCTAGCAATCAGCCCCAGCATTTT	CASSNWTDPSNQPQHF
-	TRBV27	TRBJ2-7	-	TGTGCCAGCAGTTTATCCAAAGACTACGAGCAGTACTTC	CASSLSKDYEQYF
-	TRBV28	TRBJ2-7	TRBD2	TGTGCCAGCAGCCGATCACGACTAGCGGGCTACGAGCAGTACTTC	CASSRSRLAGYEQYF
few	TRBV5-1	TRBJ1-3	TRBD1	TGCGCCAGCAGACCCGGACAGGGCGGTAGAAACACCATATATTTT	CASRPGQGGRNTIYF
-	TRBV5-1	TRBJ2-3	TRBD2	TGCGCCAGCAGCTTGGGGGCTAGCGGGAGAGTAACGGATACGCAGTATTTT	CASSLGASGRVTDTQYF
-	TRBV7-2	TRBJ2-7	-	TGTGCCAGCAGCCCGGCTAGGGAGTCCTACGAGCAGTACTTC	CASSPARESYEQYF
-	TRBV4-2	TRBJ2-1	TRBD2	TGTGCCAGCAGCCAAGATGAGGGAGGGCCCTACAATGAGCAGTTCTTC	CASSQDEGGPYNEQFF
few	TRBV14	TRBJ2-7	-	TGTGCCAGCAGCCGATTTCAGTTCTACGAGCAGTACTTC	CASSRFQFYEQYF
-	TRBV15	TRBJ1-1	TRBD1	TGTGCCACCAGCAGGCGGACAGGGGAGAACACTGAAGCTTTCTTT	CATSRRTGENTEAFF
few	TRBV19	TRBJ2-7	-	TGTGCCACGAGTGGGACGGGTCCCTACGAGCAGTACTTC	CATSGTGPYEQYF